The 25 T cell receptor beta chains given below trace back to one sample, sequenced in a study of tumor and adjacent non-tumor tissue in lung cancer. This sample's RNA came from whole unsorted tissue. Three rounds of nested PCR, following a modified ARM-PCR protocol, produced the TCRbeta library. TCRdb reprocessed the multiplex PCR reads via MiXCR and lists one record per CDR3 protein. The profile shows tens of thousands of distinct CDR3 sequences, less than 80% of them singletons. The material sequenced was lung tumor tissue. All receptors derive from a man in his 60s with non-small cell lung cancer.

About this clonotype itself: A junction end diverges from the germline sequence, so it may reflect a read error. The rearrangement joins TRBV20-1 to TRBJ2-3, with 7 nucleotides matching TRBD1. The germline CDR1 and CDR2 sequences are DFQATT and SNEGSKA (reference sequence). The CDR3 consists of 15 residues. CDR3 nucleotides: TGCAGTGCGCCACATGGGATAGGGGGCATAAATACGCAGTATTTC. Translated: CSAPHGIGGINTQYF.

With respect to this clonotype: Given a much more abundant clone one base away, this may be a read error. The V and J genes are TRBV30 and TRBJ2-2, with D unclear. CDR1 is GTSNPN and CDR2 is SVGIG in the germline V gene (reference sequence). The CDR3 length is 13 residues. The CDR3 DNA follows: TGTGCCTGGAGTGTAAGGAACACCGTGGAGCTGTTTTTT. It codes for CAWSVRNTVELFF.

The J gene is TRBJ2-3, the V gene TRBV29-1, with 11 bases matching TRBD1. The CDR3 contains 14 residues. V trimming: 5 bases; J trimming: 11 bases; junction bases outside the gene matches: 12. The V gene's germline CDR1 is SQVTM and CDR2 ANQGSEA. In DNA form, the CDR3 reads TGCAGCGTTACGGGACAGGGGGTTGCAGATTTGCAGTATTTT. Amino acids: CSVTGQGVADLQYF.

This clonotype counts as medium-sized. The rearrangement links TRBV11-3 to TRBJ2-5; 9 bases agree with TRBD1. The CDR3 extends over 13 amino acids. V lost 4 bases to trimming and J lost 3 bases; unmatched junction nucleotides: 0. CDR1 and CDR2 (germline): SGHNT, YENEEA. The CDR3 coding sequence is TGTGCCAGCAGCTGGACAGGGGAAGAGACCCAGTACTTC. Its protein product is CASSWTGEETQYF.

The chain links TRBV29-1 to TRBJ2-5; 8 bases line up with TRBD1. V gave up 5 bases and J gave up 6 bases; unmatched junction bases: 8. The germline gives CDR1 SQVTM, CDR2 ANQGSEA. The CDR3 runs to 13 residues. CDR3 region: CSVPGQDFKTQYF. For the CDR3, the DNA is TGCAGCGTTCCGGGACAGGACTTCAAGACCCAGTACTTC.

A remark on this clonotype: Germline is not matched at one junction end, which may reflect a read error. The CDR3 bases are TGCAGTGCTAGAGGAGACAGGGGCGACACTAAAGCTTTCTTT. Translating it yields CSARGDRGDTKAFF. The chain links TRBV20-1 to TRBJ1-1, with 8 nucleotides matching TRBD1. The germline CDR1 and CDR2 sequences are DFQATT and SNEGSKA (reference sequence). This CDR3 contains 14 residues.

Points on this clonotype: At one end, the junction sequence differs from germline, possibly due to a read error. The V gene is TRBV6-5, the J gene TRBJ1-5, with a possible D match to TRBD1 (6 bases). The CDR3 is made up of 13 amino acids. The germline CDR1 and CDR2 sequences are MNHEY and SVGAGI. For the CDR3, the DNA is TGCGCCAGCAGTGGGAGGTCTGGACAGCCCCATCATTTT. This translates into CASSGRSGQPHHF.

The gene calls are TRBV11-2 and TRBJ2-3; 9 bases agree with TRBD2. Germline trimming cut 2 bases from V and 3 bases from J; bases unmatched to any gene: 9. Germline assignment: CDR1 SGHAT and CDR2 FQNNGV. The CDR3 sequence is 17 residues long. CDR3 region: CASSLRLAGEPTDTQYF. In nucleotides, the CDR3 is TGTGCCAGCAGCTTACGGTTAGCGGGGGAGCCGACAGATACGCAGTATTTT.

Concerning this clonotype itself: Compared with germline, one end of the junction differs, possibly owing to a read error. V and J are TRBV12-3 or TRBV12-4 and TRBJ2-1; D uncertain. The CDR3 runs 15 residues. This CDR3 reads CVSSLRRLSRNEQFF. In nucleotides, the CDR3 is TGTGTCAGCAGTTTAAGGCGGCTATCCCGCAATGAGCAGTTCTTT.

This clonotype came up once. An end of the junction does not agree with germline; a read error may underlie this. J is TRBJ2-5 and V is TRBV11-1; possibly TRBD2 for D (6 bases). Germline V gene sequence: CDR1 SGHAT, CDR2 FQDESV (reference sequence). This CDR3 is built from 17 residues. CDR3 sequence reads: CASSHGDLVDVEEAQYF. CDR3 in DNA: TGTGCCAGCAGCCACGGGGACTTGGTAGATGTAGAAGAGGCCCAGTACTTC.

A few counts support this clonotype. The V call is TRBV11-3, the J call TRBJ2-7; a weak D match, TRBD1 (6 bases). The length of the CDR3 is 15 residues. V lost 1 base and J 4 bases, leaving 14 bases between the germline ends. CDR1 and CDR2 (germline): SGHNT, YENEEA. CDR3 protein: CASSLGHGTHYEQYF. The CDR3 region has the DNA TGTGCCAGCAGCTTAGGCCATGGGACACATTACGAGCAGTACTTC.

On this clonotype itself: Just one base apart from a much larger clone, this may be a read error. This chain's CDR3 is CASSSGGGAGTQYF. CDR3 bases: TGTGCCAGCAGTTCTGGGGGGGGCGCCGGGACCCAGTACTTC. The chain carries TRBV28 and TRBJ2-5; TRBD2 might be the D (7 bases). Germline values: CDR1 MDHEN, CDR2 SYDVKM. This CDR3 has 14 amino acids. Trimming shortened V by 4 bases and J by 7 bases, and 16 bases separated the two germline ends. The full variable domain, with the rest looked up from reference TRBV28 and TRBJ2-5, is DVKVTQSSRYLVKRTGEKVFLECVQDMDHENMFWYRQDPGLGLRLIYFSYDVKMKEKGDIPEGYSVSREKKERFSLILESASTNQTSMYLCASSSGGGAGTQYFGPGTRLLVL.

About this clonotype: One end of the junction varies from germline; a read error may be responsible. The chain links TRBV5-4 to TRBJ2-7; maybe TRBD2 (6 bases). CDR1 and CDR2 (germline): SGHNT, YYREEE (reference sequence). The CDR3 totals 15 residues. The CDR3 spells CASSSGEVGYYEQYF. The CDR3 nucleotides are TGTGCCAGCAGCTCGGGGGAGGTTGGATACTACGAGCAATACTTC.

This chain joins TRBV11-3 and TRBJ2-1, with 13 nucleotides matching TRBD2. V shed 2 bases, J shed 7 bases, and the junction held 2 bases outside the gene matches. This CDR3 has 15 residues. Per the germline V gene, CDR1 is SGHNT and CDR2 is YENEEA. CDR3 sequence (DNA): TGTGCCAGCAGCTTAACTAGCGGGAGGGAAAATGAGCAGTTCTTC. Translating it yields CASSLTSGRENEQFF.

This clonotype has ten or more counts. The chain recombines TRBV11-2 with TRBJ2-3; D is unclear. The CDR3 sequence is 13 residues long. Between the trimmed V and J ends, which lost 1 base and 6 bases, there was a span of 8 bases. The germline gives CDR1 SGHAT, CDR2 FQNNGV. The CDR3 DNA reads as TGTGCCAGCAGCTTAGGGTGGCGGGATACGCAGTATTTT. It translates to CASSLGWRDTQYF.

Comments on this clonotype: A read error is possible here, since a much larger clone lies one base away. This sequence joins TRBV5-1 and TRBJ1-1, with a possible D match to TRBD1 (5 bases). V was cut by 1 base and J by 0 bases, with 16 bases left in between. The CDR3 runs to 17 residues. Germline CDR1 is SGHRS and CDR2 is YFSETQ. CDR3 bases: TGCGCCAGCAGCTTGAAATCAGGGTCGGTGATGAACACTGAAGCTTTCTTT. Its protein product is CASSLKSGSVMNTEAFF.

For this clonotype: The junction shows a germline mismatch at one end, possibly a read error. The gene calls are TRBV20-1 and TRBJ2-1; tentatively, D is TRBD1 (6 bases). The CDR3 runs to 16 residues. Germline values: CDR1 DFQATT, CDR2 SNEGSKA (reference sequence). CDR3: CNARVFGQGPRNEQFF. The CDR3, as DNA: TGCAATGCTAGAGTTTTTGGGCAGGGGCCCCGGAATGAGCAGTTCTTC.

This sequence joins TRBV11-3 and TRBJ2-7; TRBD2 matches at 7 bases. This CDR3 has 15 amino acids. Germline CDR1 and CDR2: SGHNT and YENEEA. With 11 bases clipped from V and 0 bases from J, the junction kept 13 bases outside the gene matches. DNA of the CDR3: TGTGCCTGTAGGAGAACTAGCGTGAGCTCCTACGAGCAGTACTTC. Its translation: CACRRTSVSSYEQYF.

Notes on this clonotype: Likely a read error: the CDR3 ends without its conserved phenylalanine or tryptophan. The chain has TRBV29-1 and TRBJ1-2; D ambiguous. The CDR3 sequence is 12 residues long. Per germline, CDR1 SQVTM and CDR2 ANQGSEA. The CDR3 region is CSVRSGSDGYTI. The CDR3 coding sequence is TGCAGCGTTAGATCGGGATCTGATGGTTACACCATC.

Comments on this clonotype: In this CDR3 the conserved last residue, phenylalanine or tryptophan, is missing, so a read error is likely. This rearrangement joins TRBV5-1 to TRBJ1-6; maybe TRBD1 (5 bases). CDR1 is SGHRS, CDR2 YFSETQ, per germline. This CDR3 region has 14 residues. CDR3 coding DNA: TGCGCCGGCAGCTTGGATCGGCAGGGTGCACCCCTCCACTTG. This translates into CAGSLDRQGAPLHL.

This sequence joins TRBV18 and TRBJ2-5, with 7 bases lining up with TRBD1. CDR1 is KGHSH and CDR2 is LQKENI in the germline V gene. J gave up 9 bases and V 0 bases, and 7 bases lay outside the gene matches. The CDR3 sequence is 14 residues long. The CDR3 loop reads CASSPPTGIGAQYF. The CDR3 DNA reads as TGTGCCAGCTCACCACCGACAGGGATTGGGGCCCAGTACTTC.

This clonotype was picked up a small number of times. The chain joins TRBV19 to TRBJ2-3; 12 bases match TRBD2. CDR1 is LNHDA and CDR2 is SQIVND in the germline V gene (reference sequence). The CDR3 is 15 amino acids. V gave up 7 bases and J gave up 2 bases; unmatched junction bases: 4. The CDR3 DNA sequence: TGTGCCAGTACTCTAGCGGGGGGGCTCACAGATACGCAGTATTTT. Protein sequence: CASTLAGGLTDTQYF. Drawing the rest from reference TRBV19 and TRBJ2-3, the complete variable domain is DGGITQSPKYLFRKEGQNVTLSCEQNLNHDAMYWYRQDPGQGLRLIYYSQIVNDFQKGDIAEGYSVSREKKESFPLTVTSAQKNPTAFYLCASTLAGGLTDTQYFGPGTRLTVL.

This clonotype was observed many times. The DNA of the CDR3 is TGTGCCAGCAGAGACAGTCCGAACACCGGGGAGCTGTTTTTT. This gives the protein CASRDSPNTGELFF. The J gene is TRBJ2-2, the V gene TRBV7-9; D possibly corresponds to TRBD1 (5 bases). The germline CDR1 and CDR2 sequences are SEHNR and FQNEAQ (reference sequence). Deletions cut 6 bases from V and 0 bases from J, with 8 bases between. The CDR3 contains 14 residues.

The rearrangement uses TRBV11-2 and TRBJ1-4; D is undetermined. V lost 4 bases and J lost 4, with 16 bases in between. The CDR3 runs to 16 residues. From germline, CDR1 is SGHAT and CDR2 FQNNGV. The CDR3 nucleotides are TGTGCCAGCAGCTCGGAGGGAGAAACAATTAATGAAAAACTGTTTTTT. This encodes CASSSEGETINEKLFF.

This clonotype occurred a few times. The chain joins TRBV20-1 to TRBJ2-1, with D tentatively TRBD2 (5 bases). Trimming stripped 5 bases from V and 8 bases from J, with 19 bases between. This CDR3 has 14 amino acids. CDR1 and CDR2 (germline): DFQATT, SNEGSKA (reference sequence). CDR3 in amino acids: CSAGPFGLADEQFF. The CDR3 nucleotides are TGCAGTGCTGGACCCTTTGGGCTAGCTGATGAGCAGTTCTTC.